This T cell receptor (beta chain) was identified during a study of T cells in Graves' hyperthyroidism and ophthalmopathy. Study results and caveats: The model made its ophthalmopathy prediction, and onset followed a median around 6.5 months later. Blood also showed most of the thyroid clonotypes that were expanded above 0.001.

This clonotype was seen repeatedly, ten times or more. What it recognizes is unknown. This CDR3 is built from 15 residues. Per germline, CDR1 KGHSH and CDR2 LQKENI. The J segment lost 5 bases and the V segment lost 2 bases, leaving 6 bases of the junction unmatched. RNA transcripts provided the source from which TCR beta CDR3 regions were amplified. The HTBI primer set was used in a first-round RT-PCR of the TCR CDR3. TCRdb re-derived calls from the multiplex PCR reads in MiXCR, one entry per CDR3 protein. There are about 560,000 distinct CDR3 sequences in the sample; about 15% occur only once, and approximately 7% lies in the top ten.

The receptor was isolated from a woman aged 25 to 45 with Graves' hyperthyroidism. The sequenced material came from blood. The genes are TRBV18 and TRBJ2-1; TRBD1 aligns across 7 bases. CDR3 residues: CASSPTGQRNNEQFF. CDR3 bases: TGTGCCAGCTCACCAACGGGACAGCGAAACAATGAGCAGTTCTTC. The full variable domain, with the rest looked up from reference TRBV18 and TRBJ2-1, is NAGVMQNPRHLVRRRGQEARLRCSPMKGHSHVYWYRQLPEEGLKFMVYLQKENIIDESGMPKERFSAEFPKEGPSILRIQQVVRGDSAAYFCASSPTGQRNNEQFFGPGTRLTVL.